The 12 T cell receptor beta chains given below trace back to one sample, sequenced in a study of a mutant IDH1 vaccine in newly diagnosed glioma. The data were produced by immunoSEQ multiplex PCR, yet TCRdb's version contains in-frame clones alone and is incomplete. The sample yields tens of thousands of clones, over 75% seen once. The time point was: baseline, week 1 (first vaccination visit). As to treatment: pre-vaccination baseline after standard-of-care therapy. Sequenced material: PBMCs, taken from a glioma patient treated with radiotherapy, temozolomide or both. Receptors were obtained from a middle-aged man with glioma.

The rearrangement uses TRBV2 and TRBJ1-1, with no clear D. The germline V gene encodes CDR1 SNHLY and CDR2 FYNNEI. Trimming cost V 6 bases and J 0 bases, with 8 bases left between them. The CDR3 is made up of 13 amino acids. CDR3 in DNA: TGTGCCAGCAGGGTATTGATGAACACTGAAGCTTTCTTT. This gives the protein CASRVLMNTEAFF.

The chain is built from TRBV6-1 and TRBJ1-1, with a tentative D call TRBD1 (5 bases). The CDR3 covers 14 residues. V shed 4 bases and J shed 4 bases, with 13 bases lying between them. Germline V gives CDR1 MNHNS, CDR2 SASEGT. CDR3 region: CASSVGRAATEAFF. CDR3 bases: TGTGCCAGCAGTGTCGGCAGGGCGGCCACTGAAGCTTTCTTT.

This clone has just a few counts. CDR3 residues: CASSQDTQGSMGYTF. CDR3 sequence (DNA): TGTGCCAGCAGCCAAGATACACAGGGGTCGATGGGCTACACCTTC. The chain carries TRBV4-2 and TRBJ1-2, with TRBD1 identical over 7 bases. The CDR3 is made up of 15 amino acids. V lost 0 bases and J lost 8; bases outside the gene matches: 9. CDR1 and CDR2 (germline): LGHNA, YNFKEQ.

The chain has TRBV30 and TRBJ2-5; tentative D call: TRBD2 (6 bases). The germline V gene has CDR1 GTSNPN and CDR2 SVGIG (reference sequence). The CDR3 runs to 15 residues. The V end was cut by 0 bases, the J end by 2 bases, with 13 bases between. The CDR3 protein is CAWSVPGTSQETQYF. The CDR3 DNA is TGTGCCTGGAGTGTACCCGGGACTTCTCAAGAGACCCAGTACTTC.

As DNA, the CDR3 is TGTGCCTGGAGCGGGGGGGGGCTGAATTATGGCTACACCTTC. It translates to CAWSGGGLNYGYTF. The chain recombines TRBV30 with TRBJ1-2, with a possible D match to TRBD1 (6 bases). Trimming took 3 bases from V and 5 from J, leaving 16 bases between them. Germline V CDR1 and CDR2: GTSNPN, SVGIG (reference sequence). There are 14 residues in the CDR3. The whole variable domain, filled in from reference TRBV30 and TRBJ1-2, reads SQTIHQWPATLVQPVGSPLSLECTVEGTSNPNLYWYRQAAGRGLQLLFYSVGIGQISSEVPQNLSASRPQDRQFILSSKKLLLSDSGFYLCAWSGGGLNYGYTFGSGTRLTVV.

The chain employs TRBV10-3 and TRBJ2-6; D possibly matches TRBD1 or TRBD2 (5 bases each). From germline, CDR1 is ENHRY and CDR2 SYGVKD. V was cut by 6 bases and J by 0 bases, with 12 bases left in between. There are 16 residues in the CDR3. The CDR3 DNA reads as TGTGCCATCAGACAGGACTCCTTCTCTGGGGCCAACGTCCTGACTTTC. Its protein product is CAIRQDSFSGANVLTF.

This rearrangement joins TRBV10-3 to TRBJ1-1; D unresolved. This CDR3 contains 16 residues. V was clipped by 2 bases and J by 6 bases, with 19 bases between them. Germline V gene lookup returns CDR1 ENHRY and CDR2 SYGVKD. The CDR3: CAISEVGGVLDAEAFF. For the CDR3, the DNA is TGTGCCATCAGTGAGGTTGGCGGGGTTCTTGATGCTGAAGCTTTCTTT.

This chain joins TRBV2 and TRBJ1-5; possibly TRBD1 for D (5 bases). The V gene lost 6 bases and the J gene lost 0 bases, with 15 bases spanning the gap. This CDR3 has 16 residues. The germline V gene encodes CDR1 SNHLY and CDR2 FYNNEI. CDR3 bases: TGTGCCAGCAGGGGAGGGCAGGGTTATAGCAATCAGCCCCAGCATTTT. It specifies CASRGGQGYSNQPQHF.

V and J are TRBV4-2 and TRBJ1-2, with a tentative D call TRBD1 (6 bases). V gave up 4 bases and J gave up 4 bases, with 19 bases separating them. CDR3 length: 16 residues. CDR1 and CDR2 (germline): LGHNA, YNFKEQ. The CDR3 sequence is CASSPASGDDTYGYTF. The CDR3 bases are TGTGCCAGCAGCCCGGCCTCAGGGGACGATACCTATGGCTACACCTTC.

The J gene is TRBJ1-1, the V gene TRBV25-1; D is ambiguous. V dropped 4 bases and J dropped 1 base, with 4 bases sitting between them. CDR1 and CDR2 from the germline V gene are MGHDK and SYGVNS. The CDR3 has 12 amino acids. The chain's CDR3 is CASSAGNTEAFF. The CDR3 bases are TGTGCCAGCAGTGCTGGGAACACTGAAGCTTTCTTT.

The chain employs TRBV4-2 and TRBJ1-1; maybe TRBD1 (6 bases). The ends were cut back, 4 bases at V and 0 bases at J, with 12 bases in the middle. The germline CDR1 and CDR2 sequences are LGHNA and YNFKEQ. CDR3 length equals 15 residues. This CDR3 is CASSPQDSLNTEAFF. CDR3 nucleotide sequence: TGTGCCAGCAGCCCGCAGGACAGCTTGAACACTGAAGCTTTCTTT.

This clone was counted only a few times. The rearrangement uses TRBV2 and TRBJ1-3; no definite D call. Germline V gives CDR1 SNHLY, CDR2 FYNNEI. CDR3 size: 15 residues. V was shortened by 0 bases and J by 9 bases, with 15 bases between the two germline ends. CDR3 DNA: TGTGCCAGCAGTGAAGCGCTTCCCGGGTCTAGCACCATATATTTT. It yields the protein CASSEALPGSSTIYF.